A selection of T cell receptor beta chains follows, all from one sample in a study of regulatory T cells in long-lasting Graves disease. TCRdb re-called the multiplex PCR reads through MiXCR, storing one row per CDR3 protein. Altogether 350,000 to 550,000 distinct CDR3 sequences are present, about 15% being singletons, with the ten largest covering approximately 15%. The same specimen was also included in a second study, on T cells in Graves' hyperthyroidism and ophthalmopathy.

This material consisted of peripheral blood mononuclear cells (PBMCs), taken at new diagnosis, from a patient treated with antithyroid drugs. All receptors derive from a woman between 45 and 65 years old with Graves disease. Both conserved end residues are part of each CDR3. D genes are given only for firm matches. Only some rows state a clone size, as once, few, many or a class for expanded clones.

TRBV28	TRBD1	TRBJ2-1	16	many	CASSHATGGLYNEQFF	TGTGCCAGCAGTCACGCGACAGGGGGCCTTTACAATGAGCAGTTCTTC
TRBV9	.	TRBJ1-2	16	.	CASSERSSWDDNGYTF	TGTGCCAGCAGCGAGCGTAGTAGTTGGGACGACAATGGCTACACCTTC
TRBV3-1	.	TRBJ2-1	12	many	CASSQTANEQFF	TGTGCCAGCAGCCAGACCGCCAATGAGCAGTTCTTC
TRBV28	.	TRBJ2-1	16	many	CASISPPGSSYNEQFF	TGTGCCAGCATCTCCCCTCCAGGTAGCTCCTACAATGAGCAGTTCTTC
TRBV20-1	TRBD2	TRBJ2-1	18	.	CSARGLAGVLSTGNEQFF	TGCAGTGCTAGAGGGCTAGCGGGAGTACTAAGCACTGGTAATGAGCAGTTCTTC
TRBV11-2	.	TRBJ1-3	19	many	CASSRGRRKLFVAGNTIYF	TGTGCCAGCAGCCGTGGACGACGGAAATTATTCGTAGCCGGAAACACCATATATTTT
TRBV7-2	TRBD2	TRBJ2-1	16	many	CASSLGRGSSYNEQFF	TGTGCCAGCAGCTTAGGTCGCGGGAGCTCCTACAATGAGCAGTTCTTC
TRBV2	.	TRBJ2-6	16	.	CASSEGRGSGANVLTF	TGTGCCAGCAGTGAAGGTCGGGGCTCTGGGGCCAACGTCCTGACTTTC
TRBV5-1	.	TRBJ2-2	14	.	CASTDRSNTGELFF	TGCGCCAGCACGGACCGAAGTAACACCGGGGAGCTGTTTTTT
TRBV3-1	TRBD2	TRBJ2-5	18	many	CASSQDDPTSGRVVTQYF	TGTGCCAGCAGCCAAGACGACCCGACTAGCGGGAGAGTAGTGACCCAGTACTTC
TRBV6-2/TRBV6-3	.	TRBJ1-3	15	many	CASSYFKGTGNTIYF	TGTGCCAGCAGTTACTTTAAAGGGACGGGGAACACCATATATTTT
TRBV3-1	TRBD1	TRBJ1-1	14	.	CASVNRGFDTEAFF	TGTGCCAGCGTGAACAGGGGGTTTGACACTGAAGCTTTCTTT
TRBV11-2	.	TRBJ1-5	14	.	CASSFTGIGQPQHF	TGTGCCAGCAGTTTCACAGGGATTGGTCAGCCCCAGCATTTT
TRBV20-1	.	TRBJ2-3	15	few	CSARDVGAGTDTQCF	.
TRBV5-1	.	TRBJ1-6	16	.	CASSLALISDNSPLHF	TGCGCCAGCAGCTTGGCCTTGATTTCCGACAATTCACCCCTCCACTTT
TRBV30	TRBD2	TRBJ2-1	19	.	CAWNSGLAGGPATYNEQFF	TGTGCCTGGAACTCAGGACTAGCGGGAGGGCCTGCTACGTACAATGAGCAGTTCTTC
TRBV15	.	TRBJ1-1	15	.	CATKGRGTLNTEAFF	TGTGCCACCAAGGGAAGGGGAACCCTGAACACTGAAGCTTTCTTT
TRBV20-1	.	TRBJ1-5	13	few	CSAASRGNQPQHF	TGCAGTGCCGCGAGCCGTGGGAATCAGCCCCAGCATTTT
TRBV7-8	TRBD2	TRBJ2-3	16	few	CASSAGLAGGIGTQYF	TGTGCCAGCAGCGCAGGGCTAGCGGGAGGGATCGGTACGCAGTATTTT
TRBV5-8	TRBD2	TRBJ2-7	15	.	CASTWASGISYEQYF	TGTGCCAGCACCTGGGCTAGCGGGATCTCCTACGAGCAGTACTTC
TRBV6-5	.	TRBJ1-4	15	many	CASSYSGSTNEKLFF	TGTGCCAGCAGTTACTCTGGCTCAACTAATGAAAAACTGTTTTTT
TRBV7-2	.	TRBJ1-1	12	many	CASSSHYTEAFF	TGTGCCAGCAGCTCCCATTACACTGAAGCTTTCTTT
TRBV12-3/TRBV12-4	.	TRBJ2-3	14	few	CASRPGWSTDTQYF	TGTGCCAGCAGGCCGGGATGGAGCACAGATACGCAGTATTTT
TRBV19	TRBD1	TRBJ1-1	14	few	CASSIAGQKLEAFF	TGTGCCAGTAGTATAGCGGGACAGAAACTTGAAGCTTTCTTT
TRBV11-2	.	TRBJ1-1	13	many	CASSPTGNTEAFF	TGTGCCAGCAGCCCGACAGGGAACACTGAAGCTTTCTTT
TRBV5-1	.	TRBJ1-2	16	.	CASSLEASGYSGGYTF	TGCGCCAGCAGCTTGGAAGCGTCGGGGTATTCTGGCGGCTACACCTTC
TRBV12-3/TRBV12-4	TRBD2	TRBJ2-7	15	many	CASSSAVLAGYEQYF	TGTGCCAGCAGTAGCGCCGTTCTAGCGGGGTACGAGCAGTACTTC
TRBV7-8	TRBD1	TRBJ2-3	15	many	CASSLGVGTGNTQYF	TGTGCCAGCAGCTTAGGAGTCGGGACAGGGAATACGCAGTATTTT
TRBV7-9	.	TRBJ1-2	12	many	CASSLDYIGYTF	TGTGCCAGCAGCTTAGATTATATCGGCTACACCTTC
TRBV7-2	TRBD1	TRBJ1-3	14	.	CASRTGGKGNTIYF	TGTGCCAGTCGGACAGGGGGCAAAGGAAACACCATATATTTT
TRBV6-5	TRBD1	TRBJ2-5	16	many	CASSYGGTGGEETQYF	TGTGCCAGCAGTTACGGAGGGACAGGGGGGGAAGAGACCCAGTACTTC
TRBV27	.	TRBJ2-1	15	few	CASSLPVPGGGEQFF	TGTGCCAGCAGTTTGCCCGTCCCAGGGGGGGGTGAGCAGTTCTTC
TRBV11-2	.	TRBJ2-7	15	many	CASSLDRGAWDEQYF	TGTGCCAGCAGCTTAGATAGGGGGGCTTGGGACGAGCAGTACTTC
TRBV20-1	TRBD2	TRBJ2-5	14	many	CSANSGSLQETQYF	TGCAGTGCTAATAGCGGGAGCCTACAAGAGACCCAGTACTTC
TRBV2	.	TRBJ2-1	12	many	CASIGTKNEQFF	TGTGCCAGCATCGGGACCAAAAATGAGCAGTTCTTC
TRBV7-6	TRBD2	TRBJ2-7	16	few	CASTSQLAGGIYEQYF	TGTGCCAGCACCTCTCAACTAGCGGGAGGAATCTACGAGCAGTACTTC
TRBV28	TRBD2	TRBJ2-3	19	many	CASSSTPLGLAGSTDTQYF	TGTGCCAGCAGTTCCACGCCCCTCGGACTAGCGGGCTCCACAGATACGCAGTATTTT
TRBV20-1	.	TRBJ1-5	14	few	CSARGGDSNQPQHF	TGCAGTGCTAGAGGAGGAGATAGCAATCAGCCCCAGCATTTT
TRBV30	.	TRBJ2-3	13	many	CAWRTASTDTQYF	TGTGCCTGGAGGACAGCCAGCACAGATACGCAGTATTTT
TRBV10-1	.	TRBJ2-7	14	many	CASSPNHGAYEQYF	TGCGCCAGCAGTCCCAACCATGGCGCCTACGAGCAGTACTTC
TRBV7-9	TRBD1	TRBJ2-1	16	many	CASSLSGTGVYNEQFF	TGTGCCAGCAGCTTATCCGGGACAGGGGTATACAATGAGCAGTTCTTC